The 8 T cell receptor beta chains in this list originate from one sample, sequenced in a study of cytomegalovirus exposure and HLA in healthy donors. The study ran its PCR with 60 Vbeta and 13 Jbeta primers. Here immunoSEQ multiplex PCR was the method, and the copy in TCRdb shows in-frame clones only, minus some. The sample contains roughly 150,000 clones, 60% to 80% of which appear only once. Sequencing input: PBMCs. The receptors were sampled from a male donor in good health and CMV-seronegative.

This clone has a handful of counts. The chain uses TRBV18 and TRBJ2-4; D is perhaps TRBD1 (5 bases). The V end lost 0 bases, the J end lost 1 base, and 10 bases lay between the germline ends. The CDR3 totals 16 residues. Germline lookup yields CDR1 KGHSH and CDR2 LQKENI. The CDR3 protein is CASSPPGAGAKNIQYF. CDR3 DNA: TGTGCCAGCTCACCACCGGGTGCAGGGGCCAAAAACATTCAGTACTTC. The whole variable domain, filled in from reference TRBV18 and TRBJ2-4, reads NAGVMQNPRHLVRRRGQEARLRCSPMKGHSHVYWYRQLPEEGLKFMVYLQKENIIDESGMPKERFSAEFPKEGPSILRIQQVVRGDSAAYFCASSPPGAGAKNIQYFGAGTRLSVL.

The chain combines TRBV6-4 with TRBJ2-3, with a weak D call TRBD2 (6 bases). The CDR3 spans 13 residues. Trimming cost V 4 bases and J 5 bases, with 10 bases left between them. The germline gives CDR1 MRHNA, CDR2 SNTAGT. CDR3 in DNA: TGTGCCAGCAGTGTAGCGGAGGGAGATACGCAGTATTTT. Protein sequence: CASSVAEGDTQYF.

This clone has only one observation. The chain employs TRBV2 and TRBJ1-1; 7 positions agree with TRBD1. J gave up 1 base and V 5 bases, and 7 bases lay outside the gene matches. Germline-derived CDR1 and CDR2 are SNHLY and FYNNEI. The CDR3 sequence is 15 residues long. CDR3 nucleotide sequence: TGTGCCAGCAGTCAATCACAGGGGAAGAACACTGAAGCTTTCTTT. Amino acids: CASSQSQGKNTEAFF.

CDR3: CASSGGTGLNTEAFF. The CDR3 DNA reads as TGCGCCAGCAGCGGCGGGACAGGGTTGAACACTGAAGCTTTCTTT. The rearrangement links TRBV5-1 to TRBJ1-1; TRBD1 matches at 9 bases. CDR3 size: 15 residues. J gave up 0 bases and V 4 bases, and 4 bases lay outside the gene matches. Germline CDR1 is SGHRS and CDR2 is YFSETQ.

The rearrangement links TRBV11-2 to TRBJ2-7, with 7 bases fitting TRBD1. The V gene end was trimmed by 5 bases and the J gene end by 2 bases; junction bases not matched to a gene: 3. Germline V lookup: CDR1 SGHAT, CDR2 FQNNGV. This CDR3 has 13 amino acids. The CDR3 protein is CASSLGTAYEQYF. DNA for the CDR3: TGTGCCAGCAGCCTAGGGACAGCCTACGAGCAGTACTTC.

The V gene is TRBV29-1, the J gene TRBJ2-1, with 7 bases that match TRBD1. This CDR3 comprises 15 residues. The J segment lost 2 bases and the V segment lost 7 bases, leaving 11 bases of the junction unmatched. Germline CDR1 SQVTM, CDR2 ANQGSEA. CDR3 coding DNA: TGCAGCGCGTTAAATCAGGGGGAGACCTACAATGAGCAGTTCTTC. Its protein product is CSALNQGETYNEQFF.

This clone was counted a few times. The chain carries TRBV25-1 and TRBJ2-1; 10 positions agree with TRBD2. The CDR3 spans 15 residues. V lost 5 bases, J lost 7 bases, and 8 bases stayed unmatched. Germline V CDR1 and CDR2: MGHDK, SYGVNS. For the CDR3, the DNA is TGTGCCAGCAGTTCAGGGGGACTAGCGATTAATGAGCAGTTCTTC. This sequence encodes CASSSGGLAINEQFF.

The sample holds one count of this clone. The rearrangement joins TRBV7-9 to TRBJ1-1; D uncertain. The CDR3 contains 13 residues. Germline assignment: CDR1 SEHNR and CDR2 FQNEAQ (reference sequence). Trimming left V 10 bases short and J 1 base short, with 13 bases between. The CDR3 DNA reads TGTGCCACCATTACACTACCGAACACTGAAGCTTTCTTT. Translating gives CATITLPNTEAFF.